This T cell receptor beta chain was observed in a study of shared clonotypes between healthy human individuals. The CDR3 runs 13 residues. Between the trimmed V and J ends, which lost 9 bases and 0 bases, there was a span of 9 bases. Measured with immunoSEQ multiplex PCR; TCRdb has only the in-frame clones, and not every one. The sample includes 2 million to 2.5 million clones, under 97% of them seen just once. The sample consisted of naive CD4+ T cells sorted from blood. Subset reported: CD45RA+ positively selected. The clonotype was recovered from a man aged 18 to 35 in good health. This chain links TRBV23-1 with TRBJ1-5; D remains ambiguous. TRBV23-1 has ORF status, its function being uncertain. CDR3 sequence (DNA): TGCGCCAGAGGACTTTATAGCAATCAGCCCCAGCATTTT. Its protein product is CARGLYSNQPQHF.